The 23 T cell receptor gamma chains reported below all come from one sample, sequenced in a study of gamma-delta T cells after stem cell transplantation. TCRdb fed the RT-PCR reads to CATT. Among approximately 400 gamma-chain clones listed, about 54% were seen once. The sequencing sample was made of gamma-delta T cells. The source is a human donor. It is not recorded whose cells these are; they may come from a transplant donor.

A single count supports this clone. Given a much more abundant clone one base away, this may be a read error. The chain links TRGV9 to TRGJP. No J gene was available from TCRdb, and it was assigned here by a germline match of the DNA. The CDR3 sequence is 16 residues long. In germline, CDR1 is GITISATS, CDR2 ISYDGTV (reference sequence). The CDR3 DNA reads as TGTGCCTTGTGGGAGGTGCAAGGGTTGGGCAAAAAAATCAAGGTATTT. As protein: CALWEVQGLGKKIKVF.

This chain links TRGV9 with TRGJP. TCRdb lists no J gene, so it was determined here by aligning the DNA to germline. V lost 3 bases to trimming and J lost 6 bases; unmatched junction nucleotides: 2. Germline CDR1 reads GITISATS; CDR2 reads ISYDGTV (reference sequence). The CDR3 runs 15 residues. Written as DNA, the CDR3 is TGTGCCTTGTGGGAGACAGAGTTGGGCAAAAAAATCAAGGTATTT. Translation gives CALWETELGKKIKVF.

No J gene was named, though the V gene is TRGV2. The CDR3 has 16 amino acids. The germline V gene encodes CDR1 EGSNGY and CDR2 YDSYNSKV. The DNA of the CDR3 is TGTGCCACCTGGGACGGGCCGATTGGTACTGGTTGGCTCAAGATTTTT. Its protein is CATWDGPIGTGWLKIF.

No V gene was called, and the J gene is TRGJP. CDR3 size: 16 residues. The CDR3 nucleotides are TGTGCCTTGTGGGAAGTCCAAGAGTTGGGCAAAAAAATCAAGGTATTT. Encoded protein: CALWEVQELGKKIKVF.

By proportion, this clone is hyperexpanded. V is TRGV4 and J is TRGJ1 or TRGJ2. V lost 5 bases, J lost 7 bases, and 11 bases stayed unmatched. CDR3 length equals 13 residues. Germline lookup yields CDR1 EGSTGY and CDR2 YDSYTSSV. The DNA for the CDR3 is TGTGCCACCTGGGCGGTATCAGTCTATAAGAAACTCTTT. Its translation: CATWAVSVYKKLF.

The genes are TRGV5 and TRGJ1 or TRGJ2. Germline matching of the DNA provided the J gene here, since TCRdb leaves it blank. The CDR3 has 15 residues. The trim removed 3 bases at V and 0 bases at J, leaving 8 bases unmatched. Per germline, CDR1 VINAFY and CDR2 YDVSNSKD. The CDR3 sequence is CATWDGTWNYYKKLF. The CDR3 DNA reads TGTGCCACCTGGGACGGAACCTGGAATTATTATAAGAAACTCTTT.

The V call is TRGV9, the J call TRGJP. TCRdb lists no J gene, so it was determined here by aligning the DNA to germline. In germline, CDR1 is GITISATS, CDR2 ISYDGTV (reference sequence). With 0 bases clipped from V and 5 bases from J, the junction kept 4 bases outside the gene matches. CDR3 size: 17 residues. CDR3 DNA: TGTGCCTTGTGGGAGGTGCTAGAAGAGTTGGGCAAAAAAATCAAGGTATTT. Protein sequence: CALWEVLEELGKKIKVF.

This clone was detected only a few times. CDR3 protein: CALWEVHPKPGLGKKIKVF. The DNA of the CDR3 is TGTGCCTTGTGGGAGGTGCACCCCAAACCAGGGTTGGGCAAAAAAATCAAGGTATTT. The chain is built from TRGV9 and TRGJP. TCRdb is silent on the J gene; assignment here came from matching the DNA to germline. CDR3 size: 19 residues. Trimming at V came to 0 bases and at J to 9 bases, leaving 14 bases not matched to a gene. Germline V gives CDR1 GITISATS, CDR2 ISYDGTV (reference sequence).

The J gene is TRGJP, the V gene TRGV9. TCRdb gives no J gene; it was assigned here by matching the DNA to germline. Germline V gene lookup returns CDR1 GITISATS and CDR2 ISYDGTV (reference sequence). This CDR3 has 17 residues. J was trimmed by 5 bases and V by 1 base; bases with no gene match: 5. The CDR3 DNA reads TGTGCCTTGTGGGAGGTACTCAAAGAGTTGGGCAAAAAAATCAAGGTATTT. Its protein is CALWEVLKELGKKIKVF.

A remark on this clone: A read error may produce the germline difference seen at one junction end. The chain is built from TRGV9 and TRGJP. Germline matching of the DNA provided the J gene here, since TCRdb leaves it blank. There are 17 residues in the CDR3. Germline CDR1 GITISATS, CDR2 ISYDGTV (reference sequence). The CDR3 region is CALWEVQDELGKKNKVF. In nucleotides, the CDR3 is TGTGCCTTGTGGGAGGTGCAAGACGAGTTGGGCAAAAAAAACAAGGTATTT.

With regard to this clone: The same CDR3 arises from other DNA sequences in this sample as well. The rearrangement joins TRGV9 to TRGJP. Assignment of the J gene here rests on matching the DNA to germline, because TCRdb gives none. The CDR3 consists of 15 residues. V was clipped by 3 bases and J by 7 bases; unmatched bases: 3. Looked up from germline, CDR1 is GITISATS and CDR2 is ISYDGTV (reference sequence). The CDR3 DNA sequence: TGTGCCTTGTGGGAGCCCGAGTTGGGCAAAAAAATCAAGGTATTT. Encoded protein: CALWEPELGKKIKVF.

DNA for the CDR3: TGTGCCACCTGGGATAGGTTTTACGCAACGTATTATAAGAAACTCTTT. Protein sequence: CATWDRFYATYYKKLF. V gene TRGV4 combines with J gene TRGJ1 or TRGJ2. Germline values: CDR1 EGSTGY, CDR2 YDSYTSSV. The CDR3 totals 16 residues. V dropped 3 bases and J dropped 4; count of bases not matched to a gene: 15.

The J gene is TRGJP2, the V gene TRGV2. V dropped 1 base and J dropped 12; count of bases not matched to a gene: 8. The CDR3 covers 13 residues. CDR1 is EGSNGY and CDR2 is YDSYNSKV in the germline V gene. The chain's CDR3 is CATWDGRRGIKTF. CDR3 DNA: TGTGCCACCTGGGACGGTCGAAGAGGGATCAAGACGTTT.

The gene calls are TRGV4 and TRGJ1 or TRGJ2. The J gene, missing from TCRdb, was assigned here through DNA to germline matching. Trimming cost V 2 bases and J 0 bases; bases outside gene matches: 10. Germline V gene data show CDR1 as EGSTGY and CDR2 as YDSYTSSV. The CDR3 spans 16 residues. CDR3 amino acids: CATWDVAASNYYKKLF. Written as DNA, the CDR3 is TGTGCCACCTGGGATGTGGCAGCCTCGAATTATTATAAGAAACTCTTT.

The chain recombines TRGV2 with TRGJ1 or TRGJ2. The J gene is absent in TCRdb and was assigned here via DNA matching to germline. CDR1 and CDR2 from the germline V gene are EGSNGY and YDSYNSKV. The CDR3 length is 13 residues. J was trimmed by 4 bases and V by 4 bases; bases with no gene match: 7. For the CDR3, the DNA is TGTGCCACCTGGGATGTGATGTATTATAAGAAACTCTTT. Protein sequence: CATWDVMYYKKLF.

The V and J genes are TRGV3 and TRGJP2. TCRdb carries no J gene annotation; the J gene was assigned here by matching the DNA with germline. CDR1 and CDR2 from the germline V gene are VTNTFY and YDVSTARD (reference sequence). There are 21 residues in the CDR3. V lost 0 bases, J lost 0 bases, and 19 bases stayed unmatched. CDR3 DNA sequence: TGTGCCACCTGGGACAGGCCGTTCCCTCGTGTGGGATATAGTAGTGATTGGATCAAGACGTTT. The encoded protein is CATWDRPFPRVGYSSDWIKTF.

On this clone itself: This same CDR3 is encoded by further DNA sequences in the sample. The rearrangement links TRGV9 to TRGJP. In the absence of a J gene in TCRdb, the DNA was matched to germline to assign it here. This CDR3 spans 16 amino acids. Trimming removed 0 bases from V and 7 bases from J; junction bases left unmatched: 3. Germline CDR1 reads GITISATS; CDR2 reads ISYDGTV (reference sequence). The CDR3 DNA follows: TGTGCCTTGTGGGAGGTGCGTGAGTTGGGCAAAAAAATCAAGGTATTT. It encodes CALWEVRELGKKIKVF.

The CDR3 DNA sequence: TGTGCCACCTGGGACAGGCCCCCTAAAATTTATTATAAGAAACTCTTT. It translates to CATWDRPPKIYYKKLF. The V and J genes are TRGV3 and TRGJ1 or TRGJ2. TCRdb leaves out the J gene; it was filled in here by matching the DNA to germline. CDR1 is VTNTFY and CDR2 is YDVSTARD in the germline V gene (reference sequence). Germline trimming cut 0 bases from V and 3 bases from J; bases unmatched to any gene: 11. This CDR3 comprises 16 residues.

The J gene is TRGJ1 or TRGJ2, the V gene TRGV9. TCRdb does not report a J gene; here it was assigned by matching the DNA to germline references. The V gene end was trimmed by 2 bases and the J gene end by 3 bases; junction bases not matched to a gene: 4. This CDR3 spans 13 amino acids. Germline V gene data show CDR1 as GITISATS and CDR2 as ISYDGTV (reference sequence). In nucleotides, the CDR3 is TGTGCCTTGTGGGAGGAACTTTATTATAAGAAACTCTTT. As protein: CALWEELYYKKLF.

In its sample, this clone was seen once. The chain employs TRGV9 and TRGJ1 or TRGJ2. Matching the DNA to germline supplied the J gene, which TCRdb does not give. The germline CDR1 and CDR2 sequences are GITISATS and ISYDGTV (reference sequence). The CDR3 is made up of 13 amino acids. V lost 2 bases to trimming and J lost 2 bases; unmatched junction nucleotides: 3. CDR3 DNA sequence: TGTGCCTTGTGGGAGGCCGATTATTATAAGAAACTCTTT. It is translated as CALWEADYYKKLF.

This clone turned up a few times. The genes are TRGV3 and TRGJ1 or TRGJ2. As TCRdb names no J gene, one was assigned here on the basis of a DNA match to germline. Germline V gene data show CDR1 as VTNTFY and CDR2 as YDVSTARD (reference sequence). This CDR3 region has 13 residues. J lost 5 bases, V lost 0 bases, and 4 bases had no gene match. The CDR3 is CATWDRRDYKKLF. The CDR3 coding sequence is TGTGCCACCTGGGACAGGCGGGATTATAAGAAACTCTTT.

On this clone: A far bigger clonotype differs at one base, so this is likely a read error. No V gene was called, though TRGJP1 was called as the J gene. CDR3 length equals 11 residues. This CDR3 is CASGSGWFKIF. The CDR3 coding sequence is TGTGCCTCGGGTTCTGGTTGGTTCAAGATATTT.

The chain's CDR3 is CALWEVQGMDELGKKIKVF. CDR3 nucleotide sequence: TGTGCCTTGTGGGAGGTGCAAGGTATGGACGAGTTGGGCAAAAAAATCAAGGTATTT. V and J are TRGV9 and TRGJP. The J gene, not given by TCRdb, was assigned here from a germline match of the nucleotide sequence. Trimming cost V 0 bases and J 7 bases; bases outside gene matches: 12. CDR3 length: 19 residues. Per the germline V gene, CDR1 is GITISATS and CDR2 is ISYDGTV (reference sequence).